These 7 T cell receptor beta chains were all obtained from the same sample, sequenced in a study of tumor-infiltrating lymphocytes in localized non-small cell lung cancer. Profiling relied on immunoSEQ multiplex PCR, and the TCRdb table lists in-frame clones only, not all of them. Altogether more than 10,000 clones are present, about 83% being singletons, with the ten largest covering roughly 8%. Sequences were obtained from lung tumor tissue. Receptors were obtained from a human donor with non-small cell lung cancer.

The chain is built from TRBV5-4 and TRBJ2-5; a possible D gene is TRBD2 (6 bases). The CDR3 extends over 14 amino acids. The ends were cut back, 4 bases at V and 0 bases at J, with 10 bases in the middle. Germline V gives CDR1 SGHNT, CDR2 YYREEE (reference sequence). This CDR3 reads CASSPAGYQETQYF. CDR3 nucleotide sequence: TGTGCCAGCAGCCCGGCGGGATACCAAGAGACCCAGTACTTC.

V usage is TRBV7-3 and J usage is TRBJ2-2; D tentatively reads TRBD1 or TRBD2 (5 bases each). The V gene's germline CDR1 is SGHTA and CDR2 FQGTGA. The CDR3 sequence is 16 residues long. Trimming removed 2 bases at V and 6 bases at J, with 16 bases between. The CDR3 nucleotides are TGTGCCAGCAGCTTAGGGGCGGGTGCGGCCCCCGGGGAGCTGTTTTTT. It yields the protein CASSLGAGAAPGELFF.

CDR3 nucleotide sequence: TGTGCCAGCAGCTCAGCCTACGAGCAGTACTTC. Its protein product is CASSSAYEQYF. The chain couples TRBV7-2 to TRBJ2-7; no clear D. CDR3 length equals 11 residues. Trimming stripped 4 bases from V and 2 bases from J, with 3 bases between. Germline assignment: CDR1 SGHTA and CDR2 FQGNSA.

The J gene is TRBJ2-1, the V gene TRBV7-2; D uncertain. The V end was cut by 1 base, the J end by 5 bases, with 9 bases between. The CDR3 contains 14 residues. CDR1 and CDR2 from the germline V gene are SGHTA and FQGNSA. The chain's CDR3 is CASSLGRSNNEQFF. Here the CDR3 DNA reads TGTGCCAGCAGCTTAGGGCGGAGCAACAATGAGCAGTTCTTC.

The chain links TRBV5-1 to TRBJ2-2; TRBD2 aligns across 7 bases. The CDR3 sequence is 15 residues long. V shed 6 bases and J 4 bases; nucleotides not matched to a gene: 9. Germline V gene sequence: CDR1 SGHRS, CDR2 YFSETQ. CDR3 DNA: TGCGCCAGCAACCCCAGCGGGACGGCCACCGGGGAGCTGTTTTTT. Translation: CASNPSGTATGELFF.

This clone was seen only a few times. The CDR3 nucleotides read TGTGCCAGCAGGGCGGGGGTCACAGATACGCAGTATTTT. Protein sequence: CASRAGVTDTQYF. V gene TRBV5-6 combines with J gene TRBJ2-3, with 7 bases fitting TRBD2. Germline CDR1 reads SGHDT; CDR2 reads YYEEEE. The length of the CDR3 is 13 residues. V dropped 5 bases and J dropped 2; count of bases not matched to a gene: 2. Using reference TRBV5-6 and TRBJ2-3 for the parts outside the CDR3, the full variable domain is DAGVTQSPTHLIKTRGQQVTLRCSPKSGHDTVSWYQQALGQGPQFIFQYYEEEERQRGNFPDRFSGHQFPNYSSELNVNALLLGDSALYLCASRAGVTDTQYFGPGTRLTVL.

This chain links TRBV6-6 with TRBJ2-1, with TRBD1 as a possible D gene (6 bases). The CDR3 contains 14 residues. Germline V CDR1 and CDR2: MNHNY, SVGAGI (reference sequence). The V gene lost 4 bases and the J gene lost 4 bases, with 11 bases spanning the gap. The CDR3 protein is CASSSPDSYNEQFF. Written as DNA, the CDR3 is TGTGCCAGCAGTTCCCCGGACAGTTACAATGAGCAGTTCTTC.